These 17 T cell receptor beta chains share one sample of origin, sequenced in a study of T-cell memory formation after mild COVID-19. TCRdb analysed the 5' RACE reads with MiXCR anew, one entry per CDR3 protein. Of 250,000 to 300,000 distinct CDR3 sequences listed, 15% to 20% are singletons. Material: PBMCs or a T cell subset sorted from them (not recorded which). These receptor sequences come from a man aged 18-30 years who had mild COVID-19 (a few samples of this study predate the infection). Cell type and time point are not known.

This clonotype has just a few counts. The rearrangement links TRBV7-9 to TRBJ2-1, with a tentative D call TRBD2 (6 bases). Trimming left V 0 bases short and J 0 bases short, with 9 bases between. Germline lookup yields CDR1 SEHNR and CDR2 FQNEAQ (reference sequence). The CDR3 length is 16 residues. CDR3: CASSLAGGRSYNEQFF. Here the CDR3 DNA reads TGTGCCAGCAGCTTAGCCGGGGGACGCTCCTACAATGAGCAGTTCTTC. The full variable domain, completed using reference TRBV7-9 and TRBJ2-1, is DTGVSQNPRHKITKRGQNVTFRCDPISEHNRLYWYRQTLGQGPEFLTYFQNEAQLEKSRLLSDRFSAERPKGSFSTLEIQRTEQGDSAMYLCASSLAGGRSYNEQFFGPGTRLTVL.

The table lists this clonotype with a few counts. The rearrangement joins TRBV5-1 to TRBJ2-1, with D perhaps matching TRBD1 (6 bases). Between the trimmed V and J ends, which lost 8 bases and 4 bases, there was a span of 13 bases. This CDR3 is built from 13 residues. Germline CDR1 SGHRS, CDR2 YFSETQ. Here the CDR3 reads CARFDGQYNEQFF. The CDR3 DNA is TGCGCCAGGTTCGACGGACAGTACAATGAGCAGTTCTTC.

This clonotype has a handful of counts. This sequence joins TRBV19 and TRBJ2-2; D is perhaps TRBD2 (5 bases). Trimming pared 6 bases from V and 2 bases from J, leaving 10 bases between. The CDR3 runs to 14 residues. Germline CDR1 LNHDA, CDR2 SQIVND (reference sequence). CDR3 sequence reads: CASSLRANTGELFF. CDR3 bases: TGTGCCAGTAGCTTGAGGGCTAACACCGGGGAGCTGTTTTTT. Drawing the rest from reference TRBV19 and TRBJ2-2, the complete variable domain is DGGITQSPKYLFRKEGQNVTLSCEQNLNHDAMYWYRQDPGQGLRLIYYSQIVNDFQKGDIAEGYSVSREKKESFPLTVTSAQKNPTAFYLCASSLRANTGELFFGEGSRLTVL.

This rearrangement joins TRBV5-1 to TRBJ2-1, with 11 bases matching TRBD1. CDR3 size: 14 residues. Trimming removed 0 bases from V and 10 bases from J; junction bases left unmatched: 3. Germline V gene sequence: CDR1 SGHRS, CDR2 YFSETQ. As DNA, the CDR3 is TGCGCCAGCAGCTTGGGGACAGGGGGCGAAGAGCAGTTCTTC. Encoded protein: CASSLGTGGEEQFF.

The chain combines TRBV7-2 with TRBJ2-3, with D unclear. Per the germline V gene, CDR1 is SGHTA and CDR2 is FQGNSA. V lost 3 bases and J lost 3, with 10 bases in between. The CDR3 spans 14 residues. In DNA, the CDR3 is TGTGCCAGCAGCTTCCGGCATGAAACAGATACGCAGTATTTT. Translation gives CASSFRHETDTQYF.

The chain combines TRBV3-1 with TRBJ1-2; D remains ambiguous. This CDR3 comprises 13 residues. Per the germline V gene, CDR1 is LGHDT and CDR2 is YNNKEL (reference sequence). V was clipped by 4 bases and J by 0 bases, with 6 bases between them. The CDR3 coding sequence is TGTGCCAGCAGCCCGATAGCTAACTATGGCTACACCTTC. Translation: CASSPIANYGYTF.

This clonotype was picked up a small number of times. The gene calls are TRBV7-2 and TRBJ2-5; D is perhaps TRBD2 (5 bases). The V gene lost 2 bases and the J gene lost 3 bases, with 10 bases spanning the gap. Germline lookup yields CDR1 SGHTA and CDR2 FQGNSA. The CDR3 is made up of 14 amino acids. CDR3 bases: TGTGCCAGCAGCTTATTACCGGGGAAAGAGACCCAGTACTTC. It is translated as CASSLLPGKETQYF.

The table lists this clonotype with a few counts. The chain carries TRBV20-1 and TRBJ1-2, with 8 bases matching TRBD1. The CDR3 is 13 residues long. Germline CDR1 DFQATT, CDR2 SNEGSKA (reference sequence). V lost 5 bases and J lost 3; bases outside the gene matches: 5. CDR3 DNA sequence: TGCAGTGCTGGGACGGGACAGGACTATGGCTACACCTTC. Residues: CSAGTGQDYGYTF.

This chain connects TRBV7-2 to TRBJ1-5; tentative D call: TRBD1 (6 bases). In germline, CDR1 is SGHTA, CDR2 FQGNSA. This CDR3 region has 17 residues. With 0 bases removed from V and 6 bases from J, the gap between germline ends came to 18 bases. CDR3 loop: CASSLAVSPGAIQPQHF. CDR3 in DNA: TGTGCCAGCAGCTTAGCGGTATCTCCGGGGGCGATTCAGCCCCAGCATTTT.

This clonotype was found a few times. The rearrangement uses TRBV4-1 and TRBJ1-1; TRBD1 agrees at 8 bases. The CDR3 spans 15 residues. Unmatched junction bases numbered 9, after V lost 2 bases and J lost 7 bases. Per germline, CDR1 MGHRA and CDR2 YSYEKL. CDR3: CASSQSGTGLIEAFF. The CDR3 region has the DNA TGCGCCAGCAGCCAATCTGGGACAGGCCTTATTGAAGCTTTCTTT.

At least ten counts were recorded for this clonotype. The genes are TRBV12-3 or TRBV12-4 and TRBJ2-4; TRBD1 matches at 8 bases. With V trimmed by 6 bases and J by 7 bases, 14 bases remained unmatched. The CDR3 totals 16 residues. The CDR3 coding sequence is TGTGCCAGCAGCCCCCGCTCGCCGGACAGGGTGAACATTCAGTACTTC. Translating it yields CASSPRSPDRVNIQYF.

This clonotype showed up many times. CDR3 in DNA: TGTGCCAGCAGTTACCCTCGGCCAGGGGATCCCCTCCACTTT. It translates to CASSYPRPGDPLHF. The J gene is TRBJ1-6, the V gene TRBV6-2 or TRBV6-3; D may be TRBD1 (6 bases). The CDR3 is 14 amino acids. The ends were cut back, 2 bases at V and 13 bases at J, with 15 bases in the middle. Germline CDR1 MNHEY, CDR2 SVGEGT.

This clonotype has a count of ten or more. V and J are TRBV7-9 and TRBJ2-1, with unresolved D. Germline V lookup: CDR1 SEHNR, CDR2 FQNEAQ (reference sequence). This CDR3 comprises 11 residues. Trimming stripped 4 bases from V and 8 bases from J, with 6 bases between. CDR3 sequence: CASSSGDEQFF. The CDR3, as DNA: TGTGCCAGCAGCTCTGGGGATGAGCAGTTCTTC.

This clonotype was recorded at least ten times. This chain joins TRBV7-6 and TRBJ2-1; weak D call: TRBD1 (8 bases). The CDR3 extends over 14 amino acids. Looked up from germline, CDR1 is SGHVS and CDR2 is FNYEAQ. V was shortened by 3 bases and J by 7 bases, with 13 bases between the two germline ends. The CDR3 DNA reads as TGTGCCAGCAGCTTTGGACAGGGAGGGAATGAGCAGTTCTTC. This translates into CASSFGQGGNEQFF.

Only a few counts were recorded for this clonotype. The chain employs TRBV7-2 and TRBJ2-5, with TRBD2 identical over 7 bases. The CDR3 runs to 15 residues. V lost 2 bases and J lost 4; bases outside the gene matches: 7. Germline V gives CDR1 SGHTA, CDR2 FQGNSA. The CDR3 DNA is TGTGCCAGCAGCTTAACCCGCGGGAGTAGAGAGACCCAGTACTTC. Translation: CASSLTRGSRETQYF.

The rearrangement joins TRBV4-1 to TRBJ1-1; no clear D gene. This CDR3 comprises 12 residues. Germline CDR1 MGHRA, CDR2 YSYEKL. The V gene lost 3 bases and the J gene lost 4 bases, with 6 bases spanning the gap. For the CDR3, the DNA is TGCGCCAGCAGCCACGGACTCACTGAAGCTTTCTTT. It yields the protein CASSHGLTEAFF.

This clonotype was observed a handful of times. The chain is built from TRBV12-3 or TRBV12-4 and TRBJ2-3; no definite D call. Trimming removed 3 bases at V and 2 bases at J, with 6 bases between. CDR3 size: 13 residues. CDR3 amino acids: CASSLAATDTQYF. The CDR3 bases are TGTGCCAGCAGTTTGGCGGCCACAGATACGCAGTATTTT.